The present TCR beta chain was sequenced within a study of blood T cells in healthy people across ages. The CDR3 has 16 residues. A sample-barcoded 5' primer and a J-beta primer mix were used in a second PCR of roughly 6 to 11 cycles. From the 5' RACE reads, TCRdb called clonotypes with MiXCR, one entry per CDR3 protein. Of some 750,000 distinct CDR3 sequences listed, over 20% are singletons. Every sample had a minimum of 6.5 million PBMCs isolated. As regards this clonotype: One end of the junction is discordant with germline, which a read error may explain.

V gene TRBV12-3 or TRBV12-4 combines with J gene TRBJ2-5; D uncertain. The DNA end is more similar to TRBJ2-1, so the J call may be wrong. The TCR originated in a man between 65 and 79 years old in good health. Specimen: blood. The CDR3 sequence: CASSFGLHSSHNEQFF. The CDR3 nucleotides are TGTGCCAGCAGTTTTGGGCTCCACAGCTCCCACAATGAGCAGTTCTTC.